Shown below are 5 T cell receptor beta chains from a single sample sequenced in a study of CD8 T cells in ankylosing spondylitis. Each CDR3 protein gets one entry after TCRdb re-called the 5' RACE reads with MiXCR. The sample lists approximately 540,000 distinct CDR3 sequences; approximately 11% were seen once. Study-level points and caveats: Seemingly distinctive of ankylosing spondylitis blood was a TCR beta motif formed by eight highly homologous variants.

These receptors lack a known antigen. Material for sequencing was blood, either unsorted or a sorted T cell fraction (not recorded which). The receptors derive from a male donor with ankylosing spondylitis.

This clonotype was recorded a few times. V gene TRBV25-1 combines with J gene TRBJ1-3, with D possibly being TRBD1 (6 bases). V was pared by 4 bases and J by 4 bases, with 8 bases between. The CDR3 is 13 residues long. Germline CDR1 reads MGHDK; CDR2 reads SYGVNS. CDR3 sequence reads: CASSVGQGNTIYF. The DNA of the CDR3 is TGTGCCAGCAGTGTTGGACAGGGAAACACCATATATTTT.

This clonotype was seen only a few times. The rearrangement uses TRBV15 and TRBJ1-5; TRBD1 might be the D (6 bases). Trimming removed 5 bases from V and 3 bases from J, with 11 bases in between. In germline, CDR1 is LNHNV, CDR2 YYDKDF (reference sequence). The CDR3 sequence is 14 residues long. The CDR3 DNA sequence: TGTGCCACCAGCGAGGGGGTTATCAATCAGCCCCAGCATTTT. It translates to CATSEGVINQPQHF.

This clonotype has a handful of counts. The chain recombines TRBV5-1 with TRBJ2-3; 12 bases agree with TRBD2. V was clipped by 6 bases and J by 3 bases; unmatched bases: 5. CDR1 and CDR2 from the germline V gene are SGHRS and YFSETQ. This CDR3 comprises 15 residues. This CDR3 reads CASMRLAGVTDTQYF. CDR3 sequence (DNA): TGCGCCAGCATGCGACTAGCGGGGGTTACAGATACGCAGTATTTT.

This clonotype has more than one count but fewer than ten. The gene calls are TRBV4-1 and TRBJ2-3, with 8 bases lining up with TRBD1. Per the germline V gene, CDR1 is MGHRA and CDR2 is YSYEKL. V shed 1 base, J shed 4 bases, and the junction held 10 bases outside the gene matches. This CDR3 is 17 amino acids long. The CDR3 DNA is TGCGCCAGCAGCCAAGGGGGGCCAGGGGGCCAGGCAGATACGCAGTATTTT. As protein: CASSQGGPGGQADTQYF.

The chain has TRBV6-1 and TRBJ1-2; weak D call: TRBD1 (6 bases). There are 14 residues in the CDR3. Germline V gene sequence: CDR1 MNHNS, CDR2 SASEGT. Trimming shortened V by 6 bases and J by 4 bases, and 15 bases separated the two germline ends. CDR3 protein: CASRPRAGAYGYTF. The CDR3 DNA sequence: TGTGCCAGCAGACCCCGGGCAGGGGCCTATGGCTACACCTTC.